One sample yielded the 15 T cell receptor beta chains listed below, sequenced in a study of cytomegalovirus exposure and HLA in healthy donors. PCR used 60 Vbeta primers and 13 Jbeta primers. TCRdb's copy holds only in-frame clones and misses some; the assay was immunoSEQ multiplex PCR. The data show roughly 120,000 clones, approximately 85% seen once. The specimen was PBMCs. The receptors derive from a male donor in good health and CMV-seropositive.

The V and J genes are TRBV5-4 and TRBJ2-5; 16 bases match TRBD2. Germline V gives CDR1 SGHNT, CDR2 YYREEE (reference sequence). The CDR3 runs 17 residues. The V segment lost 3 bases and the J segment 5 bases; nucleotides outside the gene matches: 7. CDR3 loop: CASSSGTSGRAGETQYF. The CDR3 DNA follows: TGTGCCAGCAGCTCCGGGACTAGCGGGAGGGCCGGGGAGACCCAGTACTTC.

DNA for the CDR3: TGTGCCAGCAGCTTGCTAGGAGGTGTCGGCGATGAGCAGTTCTTC. It encodes CASSLLGGVGDEQFF. The chain uses TRBV5-4 and TRBJ2-1; a weak D match, TRBD2 (5 bases). Trimming stripped 1 base from V and 8 bases from J, with 16 bases between. Germline V gene sequence: CDR1 SGHNT, CDR2 YYREEE (reference sequence). This CDR3 contains 15 residues.

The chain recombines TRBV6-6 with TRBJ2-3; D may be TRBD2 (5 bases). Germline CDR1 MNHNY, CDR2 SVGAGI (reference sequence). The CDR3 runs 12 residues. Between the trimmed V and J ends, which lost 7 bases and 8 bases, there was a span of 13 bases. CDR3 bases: TGTGCCAGCAAGATTGGGGAGTCTACGCAGTATTTT. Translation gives CASKIGESTQYF.

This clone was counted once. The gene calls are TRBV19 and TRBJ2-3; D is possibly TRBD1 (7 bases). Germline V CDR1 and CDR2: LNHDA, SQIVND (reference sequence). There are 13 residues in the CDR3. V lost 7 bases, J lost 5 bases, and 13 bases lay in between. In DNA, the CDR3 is TGTGCCAGTAAGGGCAGGGGGGAAGATACGCAGTATTTT. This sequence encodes CASKGRGEDTQYF.

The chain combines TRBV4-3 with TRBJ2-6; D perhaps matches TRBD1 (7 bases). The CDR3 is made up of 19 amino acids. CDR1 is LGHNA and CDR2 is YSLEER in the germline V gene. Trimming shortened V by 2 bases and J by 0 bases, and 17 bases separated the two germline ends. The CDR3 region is CASSQNGPQGGSGANVLTF. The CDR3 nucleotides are TGCGCCAGCAGCCAAAATGGTCCCCAGGGGGGCTCTGGGGCCAACGTCCTGACTTTC.

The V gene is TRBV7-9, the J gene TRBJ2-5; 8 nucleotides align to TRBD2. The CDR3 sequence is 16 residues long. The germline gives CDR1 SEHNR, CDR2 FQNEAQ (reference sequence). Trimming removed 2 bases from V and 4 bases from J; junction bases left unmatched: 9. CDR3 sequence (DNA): TGTGCCAGCAGCTTATTCGGGCTAGCGGGTGGAGAGACCCAGTACTTC. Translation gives CASSLFGLAGGETQYF.

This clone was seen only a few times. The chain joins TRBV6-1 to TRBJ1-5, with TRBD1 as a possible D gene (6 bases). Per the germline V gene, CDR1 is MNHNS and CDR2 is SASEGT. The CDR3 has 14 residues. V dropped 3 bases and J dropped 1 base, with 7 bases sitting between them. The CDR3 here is CASSEQGSNQPQHF. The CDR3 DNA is TGTGCCAGCAGTGAGCAGGGGAGCAATCAGCCCCAGCATTTT.

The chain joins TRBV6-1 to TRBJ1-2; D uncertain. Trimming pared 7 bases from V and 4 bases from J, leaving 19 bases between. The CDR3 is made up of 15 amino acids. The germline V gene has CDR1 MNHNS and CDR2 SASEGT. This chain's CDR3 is CASTTSPLVSYGYTF. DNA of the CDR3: TGTGCCAGCACCACTTCCCCCCTCGTCTCCTATGGCTACACCTTC.

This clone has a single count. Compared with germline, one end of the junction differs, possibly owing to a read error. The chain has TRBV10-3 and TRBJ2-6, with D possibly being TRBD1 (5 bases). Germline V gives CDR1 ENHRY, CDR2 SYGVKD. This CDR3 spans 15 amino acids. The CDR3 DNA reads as TGTGCCATCAGTCCGGTGGGATCTGGGGCCAACGGCCTGACTTTC. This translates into CAISPVGSGANGLTF.

This CDR3 is CASSAHPSGRFHEQYF. The CDR3 nucleotides are TGTGCCAGTAGTGCCCACCCTAGCGGGAGGTTCCACGAGCAGTACTTC. This chain links TRBV19 with TRBJ2-7, with 11 bases that match TRBD2. The CDR3 runs to 16 residues. V shed 5 bases, J shed 5 bases, and the junction held 11 bases outside the gene matches. Germline V lookup: CDR1 LNHDA, CDR2 SQIVND (reference sequence).

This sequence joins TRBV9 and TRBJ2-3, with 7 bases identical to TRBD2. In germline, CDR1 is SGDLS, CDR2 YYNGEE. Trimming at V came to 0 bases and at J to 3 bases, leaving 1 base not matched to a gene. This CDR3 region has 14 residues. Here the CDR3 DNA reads TGTGCCAGCAGCGTAGGCGGGAGAACAGATACGCAGTATTTT. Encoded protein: CASSVGGRTDTQYF.

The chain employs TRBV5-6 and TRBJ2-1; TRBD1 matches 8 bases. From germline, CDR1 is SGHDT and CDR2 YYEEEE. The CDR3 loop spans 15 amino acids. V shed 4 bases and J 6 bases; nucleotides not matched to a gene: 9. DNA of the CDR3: TGTGCCAGCAGCCCCTGGACAGGGAACCCCAATGAGCAGTTCTTC. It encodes CASSPWTGNPNEQFF.

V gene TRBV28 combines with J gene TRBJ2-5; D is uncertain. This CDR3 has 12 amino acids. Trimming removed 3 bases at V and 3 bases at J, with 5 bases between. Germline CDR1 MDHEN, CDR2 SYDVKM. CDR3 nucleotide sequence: TGTGCCAGCAGTTTGCAGGAAGAGACCCAGTACTTC. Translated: CASSLQEETQYF.

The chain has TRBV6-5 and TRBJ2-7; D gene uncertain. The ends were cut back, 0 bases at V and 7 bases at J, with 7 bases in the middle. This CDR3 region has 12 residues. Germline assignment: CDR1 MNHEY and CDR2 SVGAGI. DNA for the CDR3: TGTGCCAGCAGTTACTCCCACGGGGAGCAGTACTTC. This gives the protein CASSYSHGEQYF.

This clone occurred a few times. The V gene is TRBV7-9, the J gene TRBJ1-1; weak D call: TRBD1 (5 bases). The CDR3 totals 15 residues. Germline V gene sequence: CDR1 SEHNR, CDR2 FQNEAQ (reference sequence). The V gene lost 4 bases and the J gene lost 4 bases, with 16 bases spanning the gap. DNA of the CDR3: TGTGCCAGCAGCTCACCGTGGGGCGAGAGCACTGAAGCTTTCTTT. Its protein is CASSSPWGESTEAFF.